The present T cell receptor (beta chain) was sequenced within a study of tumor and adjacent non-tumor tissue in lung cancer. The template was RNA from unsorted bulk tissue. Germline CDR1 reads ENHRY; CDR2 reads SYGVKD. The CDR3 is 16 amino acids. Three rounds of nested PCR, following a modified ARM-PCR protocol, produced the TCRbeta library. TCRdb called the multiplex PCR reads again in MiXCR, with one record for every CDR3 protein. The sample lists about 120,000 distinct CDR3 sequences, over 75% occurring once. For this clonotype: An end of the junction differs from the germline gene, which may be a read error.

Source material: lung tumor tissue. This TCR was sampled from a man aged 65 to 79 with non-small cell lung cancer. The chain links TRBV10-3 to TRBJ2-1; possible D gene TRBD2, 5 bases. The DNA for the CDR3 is TGTGGCATCTGTGAAGGTAGGGCGGGCCCCCTCAATGAGCAGTTCTTC. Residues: CGICEGRAGPLNEQFF.